This TCR beta chain was obtained from a study of T cells in Graves' hyperthyroidism and ophthalmopathy. Amplified TCR beta CDR3 regions derived from RNA transcripts. Using the HTBI primer set, a first-round RT-PCR was run on the TCR CDR3. TCRdb called the multiplex PCR reads again in MiXCR, with one record for every CDR3 protein. The sample carries 400,000 to 550,000 distinct CDR3 sequences, approximately 15% recorded once. In this sample, this clonotype turned up many times. No antigen is known for it. Study-wide results and limits: Onset of ophthalmopathy came a median roughly 6.5 months after the model predicted it. Blood also showed most of the thyroid clonotypes that were expanded above 0.001.

Researchers barred patients who had uncontrolled infection, other autoimmune disease, pregnancy or lactation. The source of the PBMCs was 10 ml of fresh peripheral blood. J gave up 3 bases and V 5 bases, and 8 bases lay outside the gene matches. Germline CDR1 MNHNS, CDR2 SASEGT. The CDR3 contains 15 residues. The specimen sequenced was blood. V gene TRBV6-1 combines with J gene TRBJ2-7; 9 nucleotides align to TRBD1. The clonotype was recovered from a young woman with Graves' hyperthyroidism. The CDR3 bases are TGTGCCAGCAGTTATTCCGGGACAGGGATCTACGAGCAGTACGTC. Translated: CASSYSGTGIYEQYV.